One and the same sample provided the 8 T cell receptor beta chains below, sequenced in a study of blood T cell repertoires in COVID-19. Libraries were prepared by immunoSEQ multiplex PCR; TCRdb keeps only in-frame clonotypes and omits some of them. The table shows about 200,000 clones, with around 80% occurring only once. Sequenced material: peripheral blood. These receptors were taken from an elderly woman with active or convalescent COVID-19.

The chain has TRBV4-2 and TRBJ1-6; 7 bases fit TRBD1. The CDR3 is 15 residues long. Germline trimming cut 0 bases from V and 7 bases from J; bases unmatched to any gene: 3. The germline V gene encodes CDR1 LGHNA and CDR2 YNFKEQ. The CDR3 spells CASSQDQGGNSPLHF. CDR3 nucleotide sequence: TGTGCCAGCAGCCAAGATCAGGGGGGAAATTCACCCCTCCACTTT.

The genes are TRBV5-4 and TRBJ2-1; 9 bases are a match to TRBD1. Trimming removed 3 bases from V and 8 bases from J; junction bases left unmatched: 6. Germline loops: CDR1 SGHNT, CDR2 YYREEE (reference sequence). This CDR3 comprises 14 residues. CDR3 sequence: CASSWGQGRDEQFF. The CDR3 DNA reads TGTGCCAGCAGCTGGGGACAGGGAAGGGATGAGCAGTTCTTC.

The chain joins TRBV5-1 to TRBJ1-1; 9 bases map to TRBD1. Germline V gene data show CDR1 as SGHRS and CDR2 as YFSETQ. J was trimmed by 7 bases and V by 2 bases; bases with no gene match: 3. The CDR3 has 13 amino acids. The CDR3 DNA is TGCGCCAGCAGCTTCCAGGGACAGGGTGAAGCTTTCTTT. This translates into CASSFQGQGEAFF.

As DNA, the CDR3 is TGTGCCAGCAGCGGGGTAGCAGGGTCCTCAGAGCAGTACTTC. This encodes CASSGVAGSSEQYF. The chain links TRBV3-1 (or the pseudogene TRBV3-2) to TRBJ2-7, with D perhaps matching TRBD1 (5 bases). V lost 5 bases and J lost 7, with 18 bases in between. The CDR3 spans 14 residues. Germline-derived CDR1 and CDR2 are LGHDT and YNNKEL (reference sequence).

The J gene is TRBJ1-1, the V gene TRBV5-1; 8 nucleotides align to TRBD1. The germline gives CDR1 SGHRS, CDR2 YFSETQ. The junction had 10 bases not matched to a gene; V was cut back by 3 bases and J by 6 bases. The CDR3 has 15 amino acids. The CDR3 DNA reads TGCGCCAGCAGCTCGAGGACAGGGAGAGGGGCTGAAGCTTTCTTT. It encodes CASSSRTGRGAEAFF.

The chain employs TRBV28 and TRBJ2-3; 7 bases match TRBD1. Per germline, CDR1 MDHEN and CDR2 SYDVKM. The CDR3 loop spans 16 amino acids. V dropped 5 bases and J dropped 0; count of bases not matched to a gene: 8. CDR3: CASSAPGTDSTDTQYF. CDR3 DNA: TGTGCCAGCAGTGCCCCCGGGACAGACAGCACAGATACGCAGTATTTT.

The gene calls are TRBV4-1 and TRBJ2-7, with TRBD2 as a possible D gene (5 bases). The V end lost 0 bases, the J end lost 1 base, and 13 bases lay between the germline ends. The CDR3 runs 16 residues. Germline CDR1 and CDR2: MGHRA and YSYEKL. Here the CDR3 DNA reads TGCGCCAGCAGCCAAGATTCCCGGGGTAGATCCTACGAGCAGTACTTC. As protein: CASSQDSRGRSYEQYF.

This clone was seen a handful of times. This rearrangement joins TRBV6-6 to TRBJ1-4, with a tentative D call TRBD1 (6 bases). Trimming removed 8 bases from V and 1 base from J, with 14 bases in between. This CDR3 region has 15 residues. Germline V gives CDR1 MNHNY, CDR2 SVGAGI (reference sequence). The CDR3 sequence: CASFAPGVTNEKLFF. DNA of the CDR3: TGTGCCAGCTTCGCTCCAGGGGTAACTAATGAAAAACTGTTTTTT.